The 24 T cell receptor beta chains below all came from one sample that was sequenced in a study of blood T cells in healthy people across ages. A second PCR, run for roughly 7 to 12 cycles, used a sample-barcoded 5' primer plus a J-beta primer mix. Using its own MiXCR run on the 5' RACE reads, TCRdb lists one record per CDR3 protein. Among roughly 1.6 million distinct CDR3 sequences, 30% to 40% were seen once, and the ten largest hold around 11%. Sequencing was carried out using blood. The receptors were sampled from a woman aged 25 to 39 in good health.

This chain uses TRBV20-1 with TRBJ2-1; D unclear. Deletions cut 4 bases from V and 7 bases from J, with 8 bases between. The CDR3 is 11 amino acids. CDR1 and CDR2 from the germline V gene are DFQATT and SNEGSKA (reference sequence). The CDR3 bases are TGCAGTGCTACACGACTGAATGAGCAGTTCTTC. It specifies CSATRLNEQFF.

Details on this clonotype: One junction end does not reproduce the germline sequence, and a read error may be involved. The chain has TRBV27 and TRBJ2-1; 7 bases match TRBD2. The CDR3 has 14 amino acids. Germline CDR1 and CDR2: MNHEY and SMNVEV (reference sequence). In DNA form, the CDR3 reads TGTGCCAGCAGTTTAATAGGGGAGGGGAATGGGCAGTTCTTC. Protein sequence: CASSLIGEGNGQFF.

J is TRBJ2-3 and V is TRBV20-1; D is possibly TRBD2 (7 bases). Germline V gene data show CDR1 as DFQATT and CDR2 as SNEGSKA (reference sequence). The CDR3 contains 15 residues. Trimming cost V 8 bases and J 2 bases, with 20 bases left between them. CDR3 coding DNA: TGCAGTCCAAGGGGGGGGGCCGATAACACAGATACGCAGTATTTT. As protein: CSPRGGADNTDTQYF.

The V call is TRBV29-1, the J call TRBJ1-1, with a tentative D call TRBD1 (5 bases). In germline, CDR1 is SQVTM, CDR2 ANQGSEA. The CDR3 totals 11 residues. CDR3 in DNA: TGCAGTGGTCGGGGCAGCACTGAAGCTTTCTTT. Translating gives CSGRGSTEAFF.

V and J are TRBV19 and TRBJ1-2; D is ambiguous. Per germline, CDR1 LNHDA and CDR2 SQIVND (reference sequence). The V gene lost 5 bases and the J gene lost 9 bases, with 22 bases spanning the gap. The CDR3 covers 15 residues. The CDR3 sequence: CASSPSTKDPGRYTF. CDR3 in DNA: TGTGCCAGTAGTCCCTCAACGAAGGACCCTGGGCGCTACACCTTC.

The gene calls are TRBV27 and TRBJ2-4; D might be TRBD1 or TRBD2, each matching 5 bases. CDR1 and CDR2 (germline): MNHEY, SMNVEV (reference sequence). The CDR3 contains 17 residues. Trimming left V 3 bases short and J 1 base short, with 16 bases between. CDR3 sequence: CASSFEGTSAAKNIQYF. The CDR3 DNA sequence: TGTGCCAGCAGTTTTGAGGGGACCTCGGCGGCCAAAAACATTCAGTACTTC.

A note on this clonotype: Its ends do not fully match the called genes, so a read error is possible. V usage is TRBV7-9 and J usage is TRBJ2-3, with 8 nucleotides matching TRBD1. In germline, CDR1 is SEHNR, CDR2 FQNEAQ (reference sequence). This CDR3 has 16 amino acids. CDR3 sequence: CASSSAWTQGADTQCF. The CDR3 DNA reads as TGTGCCAGCAGCTCCGCGTGGACCCAGGGGGCAGATACGCAGTGTTTT.

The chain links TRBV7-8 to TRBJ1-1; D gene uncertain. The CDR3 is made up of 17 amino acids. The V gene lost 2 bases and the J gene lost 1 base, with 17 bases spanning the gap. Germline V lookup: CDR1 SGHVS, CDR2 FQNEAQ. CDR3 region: CASSLRVGVQSNTEAFF. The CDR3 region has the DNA TGTGCCAGCAGCTTAAGGGTTGGGGTCCAGTCGAACACTGAAGCTTTCTTT. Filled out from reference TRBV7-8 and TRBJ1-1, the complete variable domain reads GAGVSQSPRYKVAKRGQDVALRCDPISGHVSLFWYQQALGQGPEFLTYFQNEAQLDKSGLPSDRFFAERPEGSVSTLKIQRTQQEDSAVYLCASSLRVGVQSNTEAFFGQGTRLTVV.

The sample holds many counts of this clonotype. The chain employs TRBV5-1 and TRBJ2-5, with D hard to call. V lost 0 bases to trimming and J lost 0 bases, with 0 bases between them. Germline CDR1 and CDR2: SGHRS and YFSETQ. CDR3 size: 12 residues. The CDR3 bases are TGCGCCAGCAGCTTGGACCAAGAGACCCAGTACTTC. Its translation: CASSLDQETQYF.

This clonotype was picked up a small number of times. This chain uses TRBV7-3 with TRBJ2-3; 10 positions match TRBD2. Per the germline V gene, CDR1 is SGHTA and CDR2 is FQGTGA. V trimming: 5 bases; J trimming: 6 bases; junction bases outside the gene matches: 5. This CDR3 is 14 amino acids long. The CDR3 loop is CASSVGTSADTQYF. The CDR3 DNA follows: TGTGCCAGCAGCGTGGGGACTAGCGCGGATACGCAGTATTTT.

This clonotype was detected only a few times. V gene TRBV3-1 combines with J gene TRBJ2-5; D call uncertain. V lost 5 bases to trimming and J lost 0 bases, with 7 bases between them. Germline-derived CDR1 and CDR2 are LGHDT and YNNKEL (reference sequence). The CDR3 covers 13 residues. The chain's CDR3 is CASSTRHQETQYF. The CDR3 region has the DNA TGTGCCAGCAGCACCAGACACCAAGAGACCCAGTACTTC.

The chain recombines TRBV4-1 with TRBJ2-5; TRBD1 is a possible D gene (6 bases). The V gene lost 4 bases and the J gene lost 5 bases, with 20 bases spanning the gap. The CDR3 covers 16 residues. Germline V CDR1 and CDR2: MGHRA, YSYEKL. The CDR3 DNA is TGCGCCAGCAGCCGCTCACGTTACCGTCAGGGGGAGACCCAGTACTTC. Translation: CASSRSRYRQGETQYF.

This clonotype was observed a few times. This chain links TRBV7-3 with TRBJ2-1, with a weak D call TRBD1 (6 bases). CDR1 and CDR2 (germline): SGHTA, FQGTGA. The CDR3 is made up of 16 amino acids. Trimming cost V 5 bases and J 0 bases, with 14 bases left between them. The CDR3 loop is CASSVGQSSSYNEQFF. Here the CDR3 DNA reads TGTGCCAGCAGCGTAGGACAGTCGAGCTCCTACAATGAGCAGTTCTTC.

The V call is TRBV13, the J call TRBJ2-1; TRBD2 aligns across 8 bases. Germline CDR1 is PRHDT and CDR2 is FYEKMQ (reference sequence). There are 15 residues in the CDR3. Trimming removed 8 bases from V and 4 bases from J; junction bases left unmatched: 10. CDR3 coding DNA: TGTGCCAGCGACGCCCTCGGCGGGGGGTACAATGAGCAGTTCTTC. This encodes CASDALGGGYNEQFF.

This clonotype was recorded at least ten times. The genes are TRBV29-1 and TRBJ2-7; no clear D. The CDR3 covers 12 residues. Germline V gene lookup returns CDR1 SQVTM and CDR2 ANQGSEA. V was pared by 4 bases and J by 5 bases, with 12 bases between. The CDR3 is CSVGFGPDEQYF. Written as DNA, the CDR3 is TGCAGCGTTGGGTTTGGACCGGACGAGCAGTACTTC.

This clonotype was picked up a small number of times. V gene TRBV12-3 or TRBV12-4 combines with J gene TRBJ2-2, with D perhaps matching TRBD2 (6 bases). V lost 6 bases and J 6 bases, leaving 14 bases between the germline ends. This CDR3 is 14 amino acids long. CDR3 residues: CASRSGGRAGELFF. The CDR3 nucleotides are TGTGCCAGCAGGTCCGGGGGTAGGGCCGGGGAGCTGTTTTTT.

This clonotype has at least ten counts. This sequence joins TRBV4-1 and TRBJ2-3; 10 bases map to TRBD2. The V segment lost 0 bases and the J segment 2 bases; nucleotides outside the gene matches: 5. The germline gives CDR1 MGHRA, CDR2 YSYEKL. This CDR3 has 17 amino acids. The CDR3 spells CASSQDLAGVLTDTQYF. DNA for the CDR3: TGCGCCAGCAGCCAAGACCTAGCGGGAGTTCTCACAGATACGCAGTATTTT.

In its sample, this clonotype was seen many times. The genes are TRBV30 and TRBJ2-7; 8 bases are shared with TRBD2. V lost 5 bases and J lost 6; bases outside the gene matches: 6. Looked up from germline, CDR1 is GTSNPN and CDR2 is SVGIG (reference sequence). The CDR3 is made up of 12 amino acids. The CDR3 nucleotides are TGTGCCTGGGAGCTAGCGGGTGGCGAGCAGTACTTC. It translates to CAWELAGGEQYF.

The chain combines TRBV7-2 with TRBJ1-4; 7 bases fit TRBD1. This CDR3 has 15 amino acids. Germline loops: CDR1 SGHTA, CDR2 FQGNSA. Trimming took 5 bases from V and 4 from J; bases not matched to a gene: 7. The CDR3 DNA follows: TGTGCCAGCAGCCTCAGACAGGGTTTTAATGAAAAACTGTTTTTT. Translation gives CASSLRQGFNEKLFF.

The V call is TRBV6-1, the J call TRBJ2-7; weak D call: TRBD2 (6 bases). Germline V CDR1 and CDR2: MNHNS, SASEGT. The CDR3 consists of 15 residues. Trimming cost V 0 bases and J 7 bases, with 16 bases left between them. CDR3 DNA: TGTGCCAGCAGTGAAGCGCTTGCCTTCGGGGGAGAGCAGTACTTC. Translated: CASSEALAFGGEQYF.

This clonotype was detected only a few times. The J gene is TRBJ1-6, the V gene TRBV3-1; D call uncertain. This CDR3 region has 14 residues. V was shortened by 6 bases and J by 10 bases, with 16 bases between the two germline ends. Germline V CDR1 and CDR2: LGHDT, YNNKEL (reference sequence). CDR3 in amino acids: CASRPPGAVSPLHF. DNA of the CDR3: TGTGCCAGCAGGCCCCCGGGAGCTGTCTCACCCCTCCACTTT.

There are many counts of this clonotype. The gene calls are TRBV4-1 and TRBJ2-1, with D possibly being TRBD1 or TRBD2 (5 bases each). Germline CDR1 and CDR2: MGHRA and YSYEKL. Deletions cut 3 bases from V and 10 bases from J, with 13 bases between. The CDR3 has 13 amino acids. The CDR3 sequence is CASSQGFEGEQFF. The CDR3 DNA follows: TGCGCCAGCAGCCAGGGGTTTGAGGGGGAGCAGTTCTTC.

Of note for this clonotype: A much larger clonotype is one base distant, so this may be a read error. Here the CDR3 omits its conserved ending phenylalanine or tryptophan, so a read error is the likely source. The CDR3 loop is CASSYLSAQETQYC. CDR3 DNA: TGTGCCAGCAGTTATTTGTCAGCACAAGAGACCCAGTACTGC. The J gene is TRBJ2-5, the V gene TRBV6-6, with D uncertain. In germline, CDR1 is MNHNY, CDR2 SVGAGI (reference sequence). V was clipped by 3 bases and J by 2 bases, with 10 bases between them. The CDR3 length is 14 residues.

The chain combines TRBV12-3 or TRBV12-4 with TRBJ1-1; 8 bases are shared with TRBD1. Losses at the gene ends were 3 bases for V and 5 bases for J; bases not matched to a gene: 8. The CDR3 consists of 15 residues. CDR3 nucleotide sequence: TGTGCCAGCAGTTTGCCGGCAGGGGGCTGGACTGAAGCTTTCTTT. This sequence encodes CASSLPAGGWTEAFF.